This TCR beta chain was observed in a study of radiotherapy plus CTLA-4 blockade in lung cancer. Participants had chemo-refractory metastatic non-small-cell lung cancer and were treated with focal radiation plus ipilimumab CTLA-4 blockade. This clone was counted between two and nine times. What it recognizes is unknown. Sequenced by immunoSEQ multiplex PCR; TCRdb stores in-frame clones only, minus some. Of about 98,000 clones listed, approximately 78% are singletons. V lost 2 bases to trimming and J lost 4 bases; unmatched junction nucleotides: 2. The CDR3 runs to 14 residues. CDR1 is SGHVS, CDR2 FQNEAQ, per germline. The study's findings and limits: According to reports, early shifts in blood T cell clones, alongside interferon-beta, forecast response most accurately. In blood, TCR clones derived from the tumor expanded after radiotherapy plus ipilimumab.

This chain joins TRBV7-8 and TRBJ2-3; TRBD2 agrees at 8 bases. The sequencing used peripheral blood, collected from a patient treated with radiotherapy plus ipilimumab. The source is a human donor with non-small cell lung cancer who had a partial response to radiotherapy plus ipilimumab. CDR3 amino acids: CASSLSGLADTQYF. The CDR3 bases are TGTGCCAGCAGCTTATCGGGACTAGCAGATACGCAGTATTTT.